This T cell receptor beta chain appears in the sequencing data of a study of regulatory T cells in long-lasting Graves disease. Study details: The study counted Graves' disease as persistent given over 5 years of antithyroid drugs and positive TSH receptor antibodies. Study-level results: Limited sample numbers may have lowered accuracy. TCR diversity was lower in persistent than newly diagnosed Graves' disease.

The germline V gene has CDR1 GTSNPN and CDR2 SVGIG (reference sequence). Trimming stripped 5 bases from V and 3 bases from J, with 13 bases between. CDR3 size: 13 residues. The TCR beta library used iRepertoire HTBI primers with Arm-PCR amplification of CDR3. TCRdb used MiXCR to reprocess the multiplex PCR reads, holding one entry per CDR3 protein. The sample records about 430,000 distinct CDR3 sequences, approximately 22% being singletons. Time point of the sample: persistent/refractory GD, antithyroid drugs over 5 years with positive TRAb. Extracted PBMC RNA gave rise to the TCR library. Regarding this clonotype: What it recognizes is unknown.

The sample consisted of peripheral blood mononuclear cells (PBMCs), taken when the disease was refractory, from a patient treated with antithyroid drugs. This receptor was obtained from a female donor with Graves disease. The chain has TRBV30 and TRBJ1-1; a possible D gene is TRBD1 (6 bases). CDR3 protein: CAWDIRGYTEAFF. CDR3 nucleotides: TGTGCCTGGGATATCAGGGGTTACACTGAAGCTTTCTTT. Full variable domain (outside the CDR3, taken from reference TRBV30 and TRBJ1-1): SQTIHQWPATLVQPVGSPLSLECTVEGTSNPNLYWYRQAAGRGLQLLFYSVGIGQISSEVPQNLSASRPQDRQFILSSKKLLLSDSGFYLCAWDIRGYTEAFFGQGTRLTVV.